The clone carrying this T cell receptor beta chain was seen a few times. The germline CDR1 and CDR2 sequences are MGHRA and YSYEKL. V lost 1 base and J lost 0, with 11 bases in between. This CDR3 spans 16 amino acids. The sample comes from a study of blood T cells in healthy people across ages. Primed by a sample-barcoded 5' primer and a J-beta primer mix, a second PCR proceeded for roughly 6 to 12 cycles. TCRdb ran MiXCR on the 5' RACE reads and lists one entry per CDR3 protein. The data show about 640,000 distinct CDR3 sequences, roughly 50% seen once. Peripheral blood samples of roughly 9.9 milliliters were drawn from each donor.

The origin of this receptor is a man between 60 and 70 years old in good health. The V gene is TRBV4-1, the J gene TRBJ2-3, with D unresolved. Input material: blood. CDR3 loop: CASSQVNLVSTDTQYF. Here the CDR3 DNA reads TGCGCCAGCAGCCAAGTAAATCTAGTGAGCACAGATACGCAGTATTTT.